These 27 T cell receptor beta chains originate from one sample sequenced in a study of shared clonotypes between healthy human individuals. Produced via immunoSEQ multiplex PCR; TCRdb's table is partial and in-frame only. Among under 1,900,000 clones listed, just under 99% were seen once. Sequenced sample: naive CD4+ T cells sorted from blood. As for subset: CD45RA+ positively selected. The receptors here all came from a man under 40 in good health.

This clone was counted once. V is TRBV7-9 and J is TRBJ2-5; perhaps TRBD2 as D (5 bases). The CDR3 consists of 12 residues. Trimming cost V 0 bases and J 10 bases, with 9 bases left between them. In germline, CDR1 is SEHNR, CDR2 FQNEAQ (reference sequence). The CDR3 DNA sequence: TGTGCCAGCAGCTTAGCCCCGGGGTACCAGTACTTC. Amino acids: CASSLAPGYQYF.

This rearrangement joins TRBV27 to TRBJ1-1, with a weak D call TRBD1 (6 bases). Germline loops: CDR1 MNHEY, CDR2 SMNVEV (reference sequence). The CDR3 is 17 amino acids. The V end was cut by 2 bases, the J end by 2 bases, with 18 bases between. CDR3: CASSLRSVGQPNTEAFF. For the CDR3, the DNA is TGTGCCAGCAGTTTAAGGAGCGTCGGACAGCCTAACACTGAAGCTTTCTTT.

This sequence joins TRBV27 and TRBJ2-3, with 10 bases lining up with TRBD2. This CDR3 spans 16 amino acids. Per the germline V gene, CDR1 is MNHEY and CDR2 is SMNVEV (reference sequence). V lost 0 bases, J lost 4 bases, and 4 bases stayed unmatched. CDR3 in amino acids: CASSLSSGRVSDTQYF. Written as DNA, the CDR3 is TGTGCCAGCAGTTTATCGAGCGGGAGGGTTTCAGATACGCAGTATTTT.

J is TRBJ2-3 and V is TRBV6-5; a weak D match, TRBD2 (5 bases). V lost 6 bases to trimming and J lost 0 bases, with 7 bases between them. The germline gives CDR1 MNHEY, CDR2 SVGAGI. The CDR3 is 13 residues long. DNA for the CDR3: TGTGCCAGCAGACTAGTGAGCACAGATACGCAGTATTTT. Translating gives CASRLVSTDTQYF.

V is TRBV5-4 and J is TRBJ2-7; weak D call: TRBD1 (6 bases). With 3 bases removed from V and 3 bases from J, the gap between germline ends came to 19 bases. The germline gives CDR1 SGHNT, CDR2 YYREEE (reference sequence). The CDR3 is made up of 16 amino acids. The CDR3 nucleotides read TGTGCCAGCAGCTCAAAAACAGGGAGTCAGGGCTACGAGCAGTACTTC. This codes for CASSSKTGSQGYEQYF.

The chain has TRBV2 and TRBJ2-2; no definite D call. This CDR3 has 14 residues. V was trimmed by 6 bases and J by 2 bases, leaving 10 bases between them. Germline CDR1 SNHLY, CDR2 FYNNEI. The CDR3 coding sequence is TGTGCCAGCAGAGCCCTTACAAACACCGGGGAGCTGTTTTTT. Translated: CASRALTNTGELFF.

The chain is built from TRBV27 and TRBJ2-1; D remains ambiguous. This CDR3 is 13 amino acids long. V was shortened by 10 bases and J by 2 bases, with 12 bases between the two germline ends. Looked up from germline, CDR1 is MNHEY and CDR2 is SMNVEV (reference sequence). The CDR3 spells CATQENTYNEQFF. CDR3 sequence (DNA): TGTGCCACCCAAGAGAACACCTACAATGAGCAGTTCTTC.

The chain is built from TRBV5-1 and TRBJ1-4; 7 positions agree with TRBD1. V was pared by 4 bases and J by 5 bases, with 5 bases of the junction left unmatched. CDR1 is SGHRS and CDR2 is YFSETQ in the germline V gene. The CDR3 has 14 residues. CDR3 sequence (DNA): TGCGCCAGCAGCAGGACAGGCTGGAATGAAAAACTGTTTTTT. Translating it yields CASSRTGWNEKLFF.

The V call is TRBV5-1, the J call TRBJ2-5; 8 nucleotides align to TRBD2. The CDR3 is 13 residues long. Germline-derived CDR1 and CDR2 are SGHRS and YFSETQ. V lost 7 bases and J lost 4; bases outside the gene matches: 6. This chain's CDR3 is CASWAGGLETQYF. The DNA of the CDR3 is TGCGCCAGCTGGGCGGGAGGTTTAGAGACCCAGTACTTC.

The chain links TRBV28 to TRBJ1-5, with D unresolved. Trimming pared 6 bases from V and 1 base from J, leaving 7 bases between. This CDR3 has 13 amino acids. The germline gives CDR1 MDHEN, CDR2 SYDVKM. The chain's CDR3 is CASSKRSNQPQHF. The CDR3 coding sequence is TGTGCCAGCAGCAAGAGGAGCAATCAGCCCCAGCATTTT.

The chain combines TRBV28 with TRBJ2-2; D is tentatively TRBD1 or TRBD2 (5 bases each). Per germline, CDR1 MDHEN and CDR2 SYDVKM. The CDR3 contains 14 residues. Trimming shortened V by 4 bases and J by 4 bases, and 10 bases separated the two germline ends. CDR3 coding DNA: TGTGCCAGCAGTTCCTCCGGGACCACCGGGGAGCTGTTTTTT. It specifies CASSSSGTTGELFF.

This sequence joins TRBV6-4 and TRBJ2-2; a possible D gene is TRBD1 (6 bases). V was pared by 7 bases and J by 4 bases, with 13 bases between. The CDR3 loop spans 14 amino acids. Germline-derived CDR1 and CDR2 are MRHNA and SNTAGT. The CDR3 sequence is CASMIEGGTGELFF. The CDR3 nucleotides are TGTGCCAGCATGATTGAAGGGGGCACCGGGGAGCTGTTTTTT.

V is TRBV5-6 and J is TRBJ2-7, with D possibly called TRBD1 or TRBD2 (5 bases each). With 0 bases removed from V and 7 bases from J, the gap between germline ends came to 14 bases. From germline, CDR1 is SGHDT and CDR2 YYEEEE. This CDR3 has 14 residues. The CDR3, as DNA: TGTGCCAGCAGCTTGGATGTGGGGACGGGGGAGCAGTACTTC. Translating gives CASSLDVGTGEQYF.

The chain carries TRBV28 and TRBJ1-5; D may be TRBD1 (6 bases). V was trimmed by 3 bases and J by 6 bases, leaving 12 bases between them. Germline CDR1 is MDHEN and CDR2 is SYDVKM. This CDR3 contains 14 residues. CDR3 DNA: TGTGCCAGCAGTTTGGGAGGGGGTGTTCAGCCCCAGCATTTT. The encoded protein is CASSLGGGVQPQHF.

The rearrangement links TRBV19 to TRBJ1-5; 7 nucleotides agree with TRBD1. J was trimmed by 4 bases and V by 6 bases; bases with no gene match: 6. There are 14 residues in the CDR3. Germline loops: CDR1 LNHDA, CDR2 SQIVND (reference sequence). The CDR3 protein is CASRGTVLNQPQHF. The CDR3 DNA is TGTGCCAGTAGGGGGACAGTCCTAAATCAGCCCCAGCATTTT.

The gene calls are TRBV11-2 and TRBJ2-2, with D unclear. The V end was cut by 4 bases, the J end by 5 bases, with 8 bases between. CDR3 size: 13 residues. The germline V gene has CDR1 SGHAT and CDR2 FQNNGV. CDR3 sequence reads: CASSSSRTGELFF. The CDR3 DNA sequence: TGTGCCAGCAGCTCCTCGAGGACCGGGGAGCTGTTTTTT.

The V call is TRBV15, the J call TRBJ2-2; tentative D call: TRBD1 (6 bases). V gave up 6 bases and J gave up 5 bases, with 16 bases separating them. This CDR3 is built from 15 residues. Per germline, CDR1 LNHNV and CDR2 YYDKDF (reference sequence). CDR3 in amino acids: CATSTGGRATGELFF. In DNA, the CDR3 is TGTGCCACCAGTACTGGGGGCAGGGCAACCGGGGAGCTGTTTTTT.

V gene TRBV5-1 combines with J gene TRBJ2-1, with D uncertain. Germline V gene data show CDR1 as SGHRS and CDR2 as YFSETQ. The CDR3 runs to 15 residues. V lost 5 bases and J lost 0, with 12 bases in between. CDR3 in DNA: TGCGCCAGCAGTTCATCGAGTAGCTCCTACAATGAGCAGTTCTTC. Protein sequence: CASSSSSSSYNEQFF.

The chain carries TRBV19 and TRBJ2-1, with a weak D call TRBD2 (6 bases). The germline V gene encodes CDR1 LNHDA and CDR2 SQIVND (reference sequence). Trimming took 3 bases from V and 4 from J, leaving 10 bases between them. This CDR3 is 14 amino acids long. The CDR3 here is CASSIGGIYNEQFF. DNA for the CDR3: TGTGCCAGTAGTATCGGCGGGATATACAATGAGCAGTTCTTC. The full variable domain, rest sourced from reference TRBV19 and TRBJ2-1, is DGGITQSPKYLFRKEGQNVTLSCEQNLNHDAMYWYRQDPGQGLRLIYYSQIVNDFQKGDIAEGYSVSREKKESFPLTVTSAQKNPTAFYLCASSIGGIYNEQFFGPGTRLTVL.

In nucleotides, the CDR3 is TGTGCCAGCAGCCAGAAGCAAGAGACCCAGTACTTC. As protein: CASSQKQETQYF. The chain is built from TRBV7-9 and TRBJ2-5; D gene ambiguous. The CDR3 is 12 amino acids. Germline V gene sequence: CDR1 SEHNR, CDR2 FQNEAQ (reference sequence). The V end lost 5 bases, the J end lost 2 bases, and 6 bases lay between the germline ends.

The CDR3 nucleotides read TGCGCCAGCAGCTTAAGAGATGGGGAGGCTGAGCAGTTCTTC. It encodes CASSLRDGEAEQFF. The V call is TRBV5-1, the J call TRBJ2-1, with D possibly TRBD2 on 6 matching bases. Trimming shortened V by 2 bases and J by 9 bases, and 15 bases separated the two germline ends. There are 14 residues in the CDR3. Germline CDR1 SGHRS, CDR2 YFSETQ.

This clone showed up just a few times. The J gene is TRBJ2-7, the V gene TRBV10-1; tentatively, D is TRBD2 (7 bases). The CDR3 has 14 amino acids. The V gene lost 2 bases and the J gene lost 0 bases, with 8 bases spanning the gap. CDR1 is WNHNN and CDR2 is SYGVQD in the germline V gene (reference sequence). As DNA, the CDR3 is TGCGCCAGCAGTGAGGGGGGGGCCTCCTACGAGCAGTACTTC. Amino acid sequence: CASSEGGASYEQYF.

This clone occurred a few times. The rearrangement links TRBV27 to TRBJ2-7; TRBD2 is a possible D gene (7 bases). Germline V CDR1 and CDR2: MNHEY, SMNVEV (reference sequence). The CDR3 totals 13 residues. Trimming stripped 6 bases from V and 9 bases from J, with 18 bases between. The CDR3 spells CASRAGDWGGQYF. The CDR3 bases are TGTGCCAGCAGGGCAGGGGATTGGGGGGGGCAGTACTTC.

The V gene is TRBV18, the J gene TRBJ1-4; a weak D match, TRBD1 (5 bases). The CDR3 loop spans 15 amino acids. Germline-derived CDR1 and CDR2 are KGHSH and LQKENI. Trimming took 2 bases from V and 3 from J, leaving 10 bases between them. CDR3 region: CASSPKRGSNEKLFF. In nucleotides, the CDR3 is TGTGCCAGCTCACCAAAGAGGGGTTCTAATGAAAAACTGTTTTTT. Variable domain in full (rest from reference TRBV18 and TRBJ1-4): NAGVMQNPRHLVRRRGQEARLRCSPMKGHSHVYWYRQLPEEGLKFMVYLQKENIIDESGMPKERFSAEFPKEGPSILRIQQVVRGDSAAYFCASSPKRGSNEKLFFGSGTQLSVL.

The chain is built from TRBV5-4 and TRBJ1-1, with 8 bases identical to TRBD1. The CDR3 loop spans 14 amino acids. The germline V gene encodes CDR1 SGHNT and CDR2 YYREEE (reference sequence). Trimming took 4 bases from V and 8 from J; bases not matched to a gene: 10. CDR3 sequence: CASSLGQGRWEAFF. In nucleotides, the CDR3 is TGTGCCAGCAGCCTCGGACAGGGTCGCTGGGAAGCTTTCTTT.

The rearrangement uses TRBV28 and TRBJ2-7, with D unclear. Germline loops: CDR1 MDHEN, CDR2 SYDVKM. V lost 8 bases to trimming and J lost 1 base, with 12 bases between them. The CDR3 runs 13 residues. For the CDR3, the DNA is TGTGCCAGCGCGAAGGACGGATCCTACGAGCAGTACTTC. It translates to CASAKDGSYEQYF.

A remark on this clone: This CDR3 is also generated by other DNA sequences in the sample. The chain has TRBV18 and TRBJ2-1, with D unresolved. The CDR3 consists of 14 residues. Per the germline V gene, CDR1 is KGHSH and CDR2 is LQKENI. The V end was cut by 3 bases, the J end by 3 bases, with 9 bases between. CDR3 coding DNA: TGTGCCAGCTCACCTCTGGCGGACTACAATGAGCAGTTCTTC. It codes for CASSPLADYNEQFF.